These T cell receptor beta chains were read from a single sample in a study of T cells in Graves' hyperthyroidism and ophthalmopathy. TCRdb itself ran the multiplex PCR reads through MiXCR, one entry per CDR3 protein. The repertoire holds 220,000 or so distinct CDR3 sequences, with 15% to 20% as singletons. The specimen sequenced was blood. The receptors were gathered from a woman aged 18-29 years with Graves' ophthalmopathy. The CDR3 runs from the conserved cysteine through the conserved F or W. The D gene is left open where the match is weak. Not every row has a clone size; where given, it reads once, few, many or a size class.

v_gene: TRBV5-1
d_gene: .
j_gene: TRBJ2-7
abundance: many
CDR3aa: CASSPLLNGLYEQYF
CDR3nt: TGCGCCAGCAGCCCCCTCCTTAACGGGCTCTACGAGCAGTACTTC

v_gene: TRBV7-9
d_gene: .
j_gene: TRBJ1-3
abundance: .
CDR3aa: CASSPGPLSGNTIYF
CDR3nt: TGTGCCAGCAGCCCAGGGCCCCTCTCTGGAAACACCATATATTTT

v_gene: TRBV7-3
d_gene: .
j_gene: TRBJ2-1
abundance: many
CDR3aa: CASSRGRNEQFF
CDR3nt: TGTGCCAGCAGCCGGGGGCGCAATGAGCAGTTCTTC

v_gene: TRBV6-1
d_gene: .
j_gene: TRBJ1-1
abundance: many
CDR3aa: CASASGALRNTEAFF
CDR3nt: TGTGCCAGCGCTTCAGGGGCCTTAAGGAACACTGAAGCTTTCTTT

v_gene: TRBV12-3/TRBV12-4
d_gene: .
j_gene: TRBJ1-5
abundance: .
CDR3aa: CASSQRSQPQHF
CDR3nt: TGTGCCAGCAGCCAGAGGAGTCAGCCCCAGCATTTT

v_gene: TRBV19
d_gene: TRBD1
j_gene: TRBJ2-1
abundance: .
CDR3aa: CASSIWTGSYNEQFF
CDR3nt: TGTGCCAGTAGTATTTGGACAGGGTCTTACAATGAGCAGTTCTTC

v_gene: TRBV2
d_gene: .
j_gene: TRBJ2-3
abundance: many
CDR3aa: CASSEMRLSTDTQYF
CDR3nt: TGTGCCAGCAGTGAAATGCGACTAAGCACAGATACGCAGTATTTT

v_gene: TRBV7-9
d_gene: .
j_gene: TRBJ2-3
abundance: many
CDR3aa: CASSLERGADTQYF
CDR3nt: TGTGCCAGCAGCTTAGAGAGGGGTGCAGATACGCAGTATTTT

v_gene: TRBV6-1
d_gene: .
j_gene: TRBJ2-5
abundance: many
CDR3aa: CASRYTSGETQYF
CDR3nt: TGTGCCAGCAGGTATACGAGCGGAGAGACCCAGTACTTC

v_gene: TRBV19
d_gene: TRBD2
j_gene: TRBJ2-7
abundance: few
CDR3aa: CASSIGASGGPHNPYEQYF
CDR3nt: TGTGCCAGTAGTATCGGAGCTAGCGGGGGGCCCCATAATCCCTACGAGCAGTACTTC

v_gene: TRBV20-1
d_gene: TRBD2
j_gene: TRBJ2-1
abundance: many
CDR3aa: CSAEDGLAEVYNEQFF
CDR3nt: TGCAGTGCTGAGGATGGACTAGCGGAGGTATACAATGAGCAGTTCTTC

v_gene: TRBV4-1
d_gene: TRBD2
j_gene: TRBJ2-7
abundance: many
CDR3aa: CASSQGVAGGREQYF
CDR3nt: TGCGCCAGCAGCCAAGGCGTAGCGGGGGGGCGCGAGCAGTACTTC

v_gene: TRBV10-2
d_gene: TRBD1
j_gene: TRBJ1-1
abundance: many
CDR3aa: CASRGQGKPEAFF
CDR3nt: TGCGCCAGCAGGGGACAGGGGAAACCTGAAGCTTTCTTT

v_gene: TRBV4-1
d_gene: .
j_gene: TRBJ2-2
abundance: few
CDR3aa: CASSRSFLLNTGELFF
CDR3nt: TGCGCCAGCAGCCGATCGTTTCTTTTGAACACCGGGGAGCTGTTTTTT

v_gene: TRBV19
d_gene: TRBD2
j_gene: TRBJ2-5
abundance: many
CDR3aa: CASSTPGLAGEETQYF
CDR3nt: TGTGCCAGTAGTACCCCCGGACTAGCGGGGGAAGAGACCCAGTACTTC

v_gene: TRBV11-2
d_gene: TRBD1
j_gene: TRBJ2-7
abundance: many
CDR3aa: CASSLGGRGRGYEQYF
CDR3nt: TGTGCCAGCAGCTTAGGGGGTAGGGGGCGCGGATACGAGCAGTACTTC

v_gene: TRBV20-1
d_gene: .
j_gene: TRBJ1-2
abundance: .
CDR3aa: CSAPLTGSHYGYTF
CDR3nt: TGCAGTGCTCCTCTAACAGGGTCTCATTATGGCTACACCTTC

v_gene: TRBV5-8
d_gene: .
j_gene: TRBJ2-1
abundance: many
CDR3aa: CASSLGARSSYNEQFF
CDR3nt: TGTGCCAGCAGCTTGGGGGCTAGGAGCTCCTACAATGAGCAGTTCTTC

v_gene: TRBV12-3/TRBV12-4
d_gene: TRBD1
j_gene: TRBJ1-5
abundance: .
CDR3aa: CASSLDPAGGSRQPQHF
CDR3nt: TGTGCCAGCAGTTTAGACCCAGCAGGGGGAAGTCGGCAGCCCCAGCATTTT

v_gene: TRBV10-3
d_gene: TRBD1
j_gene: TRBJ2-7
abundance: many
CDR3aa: CASKPGQGESYEQYF
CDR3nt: TGTGCCTCGAAGCCCGGACAGGGTGAAAGCTACGAGCAGTACTTC

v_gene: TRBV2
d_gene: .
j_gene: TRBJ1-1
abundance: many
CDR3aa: CASSESPWAFF
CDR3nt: TGTGCCAGCAGTGAATCCCCGTGGGCTTTCTTT

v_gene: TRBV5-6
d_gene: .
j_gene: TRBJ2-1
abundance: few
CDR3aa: CASSFQPPGRVFNEQFF
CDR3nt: TGTGCCAGCAGCTTCCAGCCTCCAGGGAGAGTCTTCAATGAGCAGTTCTTC

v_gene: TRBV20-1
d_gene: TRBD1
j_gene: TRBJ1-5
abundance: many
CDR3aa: CSASGQGDQPQHF
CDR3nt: TGCAGTGCTTCGGGACAGGGGGATCAGCCCCAGCATTTT

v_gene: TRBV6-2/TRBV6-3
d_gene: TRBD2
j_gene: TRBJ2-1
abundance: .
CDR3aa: CASSSRRTSGPYNEQFF
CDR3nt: TGTGCCAGCAGCTCTCGTCGGACTAGCGGACCCTACAATGAGCAGTTCTTC

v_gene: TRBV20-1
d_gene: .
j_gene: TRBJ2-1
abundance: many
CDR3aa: CSAPGRTHNEQFF
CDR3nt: TGCAGTGCACCGGGACGGACCCACAATGAGCAGTTCTTC

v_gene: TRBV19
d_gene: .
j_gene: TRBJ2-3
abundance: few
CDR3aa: CASSKISDTQYF
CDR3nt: TGTGCCAGTAGTAAGATTTCAGATACGCAGTATTTT

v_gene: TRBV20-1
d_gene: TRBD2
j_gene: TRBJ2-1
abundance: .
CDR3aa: CRGLAGDNEQFF
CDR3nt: TGCAGGGGACTAGCGGGAGACAATGAGCAGTTCTTC